This T cell receptor (beta chain) was sequenced for a study of blood T cell repertoires in COVID-19. At the level of the study: There were acute and convalescent COVID-19 samples, and they came from the United States, Italy and Spain.

This table comes from immunoSEQ multiplex PCR, and its TCRdb copy is limited to in-frame clones, with some not included. The sample comprises about 260,000 clones, 90% of which are singletons, and around 0.87% rests with the top ten. CDR1 and CDR2 from the germline V gene are LNHNV and YYDKDF (reference sequence). J gave up 8 bases and V 1 base, and 5 bases lay outside the gene matches. This CDR3 comprises 14 residues. Participants had their cohort set by participant-reported clinical history. Those designated as exposed participants met a COVID-19 case within 2 weeks before study entry. The clonotype originates from a man between 45 and 60 years old who had been exposed to COVID-19. Input material: PBMCs or T cells enriched from blood (not recorded which). V gene TRBV15 combines with J gene TRBJ2-1; 7 bases align to TRBD2. The CDR3 protein is CATSRGSSGDEQFF. CDR3 coding DNA: TGTGCCACCAGCAGAGGTTCTAGCGGCGATGAGCAGTTCTTC.